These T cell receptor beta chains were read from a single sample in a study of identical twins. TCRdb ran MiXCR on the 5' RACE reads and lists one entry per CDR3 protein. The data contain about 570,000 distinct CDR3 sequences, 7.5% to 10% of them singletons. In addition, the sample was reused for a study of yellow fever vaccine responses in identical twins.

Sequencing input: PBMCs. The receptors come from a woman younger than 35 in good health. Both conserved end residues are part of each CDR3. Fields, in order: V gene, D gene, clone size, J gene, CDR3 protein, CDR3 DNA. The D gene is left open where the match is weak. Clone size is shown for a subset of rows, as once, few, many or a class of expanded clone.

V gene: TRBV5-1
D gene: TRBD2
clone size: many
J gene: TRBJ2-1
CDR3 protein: CASSFSLGLAGGEQFF
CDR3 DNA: TGCGCCAGCAGCTTTTCGCTCGGTCTAGCGGGGGGGGAGCAGTTCTTC

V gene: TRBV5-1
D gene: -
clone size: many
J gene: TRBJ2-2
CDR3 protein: CASSYLGPGELFF
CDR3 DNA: TGCGCCAGCAGCTATCTAGGCCCCGGGGAGCTGTTTTTT

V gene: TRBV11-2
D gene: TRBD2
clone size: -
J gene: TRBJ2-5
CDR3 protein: CASSLGQAAASGWETQYF
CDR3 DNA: TGTGCCAGCAGCTTAGGACAGGCTGCGGCTAGCGGGTGGGAGACCCAGTACTTC

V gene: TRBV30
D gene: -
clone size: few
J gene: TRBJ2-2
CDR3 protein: CAWNPETGELFF
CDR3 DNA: TGTGCCTGGAACCCGGAAACCGGGGAGCTGTTTTTT

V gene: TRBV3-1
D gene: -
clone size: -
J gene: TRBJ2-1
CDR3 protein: CASSLLRKEQFF
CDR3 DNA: TGTGCCAGCAGCCTACTCAGAAAGGAGCAGTTCTTC

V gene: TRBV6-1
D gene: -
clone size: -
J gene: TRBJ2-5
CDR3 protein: CASNDELDVYETQYF
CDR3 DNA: TGTGCCAGCAATGACGAATTGGATGTATATGAGACCCAGTACTTC

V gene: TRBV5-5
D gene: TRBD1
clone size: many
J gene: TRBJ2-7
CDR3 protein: CASSLLRGLYEQYF
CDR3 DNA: TGTGCCAGCAGCTTGCTCAGGGGGCTTTACGAGCAGTACTTC

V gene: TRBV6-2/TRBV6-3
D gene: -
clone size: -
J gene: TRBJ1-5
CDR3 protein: CASSNMVGNQPQHF
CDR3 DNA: TGTGCCAGCAGTAACATGGTGGGCAATCAGCCCCAGCATTTT

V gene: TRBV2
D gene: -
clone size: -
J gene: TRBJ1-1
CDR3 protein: CASPTVTEAFF
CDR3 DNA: TGTGCCAGCCCGACAGTCACTGAAGCTTTCTTT

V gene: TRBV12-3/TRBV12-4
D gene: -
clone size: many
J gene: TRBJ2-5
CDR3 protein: CASSFFAHQETQYF
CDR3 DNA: TGTGCCAGCAGTTTTTTTGCCCACCAAGAGACCCAGTACTTC

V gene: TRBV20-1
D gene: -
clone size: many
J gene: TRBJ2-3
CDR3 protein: CSVGDLSTDTQYF
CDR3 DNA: TGCAGTGTAGGGGACCTCAGCACAGATACGCAGTATTTT

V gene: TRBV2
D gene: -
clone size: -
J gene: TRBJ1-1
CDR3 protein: CASSEARRNTEAFF
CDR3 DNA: TGTGCCAGCAGTGAAGCGCGAAGGAACACTGAAGCTTTCTTT

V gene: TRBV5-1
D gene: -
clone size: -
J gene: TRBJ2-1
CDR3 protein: CASTPGVDPGYNEQFF
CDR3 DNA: TGCGCCAGCACCCCGGGAGTGGACCCGGGTTACAATGAGCAGTTCTTC

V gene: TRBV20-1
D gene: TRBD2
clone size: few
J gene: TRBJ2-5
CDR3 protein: CSATASGGLPFRETQYF
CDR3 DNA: TGCAGCGCTACGGCTAGCGGGGGCCTCCCCTTCCGAGAGACCCAGTACTTC

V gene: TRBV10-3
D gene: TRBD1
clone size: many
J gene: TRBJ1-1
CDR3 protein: CAICNDRGNTEAFF
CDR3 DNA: TGTGCCATATGCAATGACAGGGGGAACACTGAAGCTTTCTTT

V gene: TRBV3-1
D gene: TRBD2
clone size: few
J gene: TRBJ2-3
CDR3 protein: CASSQESSSGTPDTQYF
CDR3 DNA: TGTGCCAGCAGCCAAGAATCGTCTAGCGGGACACCAGATACGCAGTATTTT

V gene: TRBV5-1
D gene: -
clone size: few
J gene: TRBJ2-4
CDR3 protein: CASSLAPGYNIQYF
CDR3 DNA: TGCGCCAGCAGCTTGGCCCCGGGGTATAACATTCAGTACTTC

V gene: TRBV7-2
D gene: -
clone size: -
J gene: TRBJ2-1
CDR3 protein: CASSPRTRQSYNEQFF
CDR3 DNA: TGTGCCAGCAGCCCACGGACTCGCCAGTCCTACAATGAGCAGTTCTTC

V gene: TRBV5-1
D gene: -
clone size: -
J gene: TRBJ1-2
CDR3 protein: CASSLGRGLNYGYTF
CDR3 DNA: TGCGCCAGCAGCTTGGGACGAGGCCTTAACTATGGCTACACCTTC

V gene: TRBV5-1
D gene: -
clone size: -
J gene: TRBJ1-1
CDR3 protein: CASSWGNGNTEAFF
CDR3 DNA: TGCGCCAGCAGCTGGGGGAACGGGAACACTGAAGCTTTCTTT

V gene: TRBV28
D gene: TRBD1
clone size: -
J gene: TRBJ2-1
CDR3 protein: CASTPPGGPYNEQFF
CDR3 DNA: TGTGCCAGCACCCCCCCAGGGGGCCCCTACAATGAGCAGTTCTTC

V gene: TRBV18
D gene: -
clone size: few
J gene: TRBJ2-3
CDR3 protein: CASSPVGTSTDTQYF
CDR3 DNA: TGTGCCAGCTCACCGGTAGGGACTAGCACAGATACGCAGTATTTT

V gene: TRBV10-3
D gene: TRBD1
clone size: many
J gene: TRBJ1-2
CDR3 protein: CAIMTGSGGYTF
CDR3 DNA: TGTGCCATCATGACAGGGTCTGGAGGCTACACCTTC

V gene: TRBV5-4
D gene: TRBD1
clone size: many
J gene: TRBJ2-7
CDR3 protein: CASRIGGRYEQYF
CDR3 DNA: TGTGCCAGCAGAATAGGGGGCCGGTACGAGCAGTACTTC

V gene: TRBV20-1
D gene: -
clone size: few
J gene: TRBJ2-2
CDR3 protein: CSASRVTGNPGELFF
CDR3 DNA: TGCAGTGCTAGTAGGGTCACAGGGAATCCCGGGGAGCTGTTTTTT

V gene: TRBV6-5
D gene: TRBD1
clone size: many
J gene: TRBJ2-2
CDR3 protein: CASSYTGTGDTGELFF
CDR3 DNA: TGTGCCAGCAGCTACACCGGGACAGGTGACACCGGGGAGCTGTTTTTT

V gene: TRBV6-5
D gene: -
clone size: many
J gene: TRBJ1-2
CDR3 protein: CASSYDLYGYTF
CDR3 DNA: TGTGCCAGCAGTTACGATTTGTATGGCTACACCTTC

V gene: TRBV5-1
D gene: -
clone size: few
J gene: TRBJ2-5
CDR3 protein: CASSLGSTQETQYF
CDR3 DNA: TGCGCCAGCAGCTTGGGATCCACACAAGAGACCCAGTACTTC

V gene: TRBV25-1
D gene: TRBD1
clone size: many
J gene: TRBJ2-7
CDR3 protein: CASSGQGAGYEQYF
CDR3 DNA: TGTGCCAGCAGTGGACAGGGGGCAGGCTACGAGCAGTACTTC

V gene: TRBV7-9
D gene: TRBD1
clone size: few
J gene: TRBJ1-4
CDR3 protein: CASSLSMAGGREKLFF
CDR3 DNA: TGTGCCAGCAGCTTATCGATGGCAGGGGGGAGAGAAAAACTGTTTTTT

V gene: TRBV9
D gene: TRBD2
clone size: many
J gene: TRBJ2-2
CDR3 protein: CASSKLAGGLAGELFF
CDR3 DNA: TGTGCCAGCAGCAAGCTAGCGGGGGGCCTGGCCGGGGAGCTGTTTTTT

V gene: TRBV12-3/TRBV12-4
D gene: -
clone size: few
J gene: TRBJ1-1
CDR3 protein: CASTRTGTRENTEAFF
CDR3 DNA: TGTGCCAGCACCAGGACCGGGACACGGGAGAACACTGAAGCTTTCTTT

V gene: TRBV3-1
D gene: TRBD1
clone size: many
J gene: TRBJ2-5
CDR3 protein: CASSQDRGRETQYF
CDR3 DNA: TGTGCCAGCAGTCAGGACAGGGGGCGAGAGACCCAGTACTTC

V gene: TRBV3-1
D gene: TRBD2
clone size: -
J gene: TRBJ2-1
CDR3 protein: CASCPRYPGLASYNEQFF
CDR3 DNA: TGTGCCAGCTGTCCCCGTTACCCAGGACTAGCATCCTACAATGAGCAGTTCTTC

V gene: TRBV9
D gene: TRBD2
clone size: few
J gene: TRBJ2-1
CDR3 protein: CASSVAQSTSGSSYNEQFF
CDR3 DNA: TGTGCCAGCAGCGTAGCCCAATCCACTAGCGGAAGCTCCTACAATGAGCAGTTCTTC

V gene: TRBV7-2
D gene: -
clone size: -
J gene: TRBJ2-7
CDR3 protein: CASSLLGRFYEQYF
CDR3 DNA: TGTGCCAGCAGCTTACTGGGCAGATTCTACGAGCAGTACTTC

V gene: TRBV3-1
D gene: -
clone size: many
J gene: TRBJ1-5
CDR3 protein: CASSQEASPNQPQHF
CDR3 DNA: TGTGCCAGCAGCCAAGAAGCCTCACCCAATCAGCCCCAGCATTTT

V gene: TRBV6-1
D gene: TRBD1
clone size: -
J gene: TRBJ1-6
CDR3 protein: CASSPKQGLGSPLHF
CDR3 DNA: TGTGCCAGCAGCCCCAAACAGGGGTTAGGTTCACCCCTCCACTTT

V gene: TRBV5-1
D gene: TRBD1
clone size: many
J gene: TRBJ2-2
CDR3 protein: CASSPRTGEATGELFF
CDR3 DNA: TGCGCCAGCAGCCCCCGGACAGGGGAGGCCACCGGGGAGCTGTTTTTT

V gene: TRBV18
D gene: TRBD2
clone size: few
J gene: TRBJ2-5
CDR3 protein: CASSPAGEGETQYF
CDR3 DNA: TGTGCCAGCTCACCGGCGGGAGAGGGAGAGACCCAGTACTTC

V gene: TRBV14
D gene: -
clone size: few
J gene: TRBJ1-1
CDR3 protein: CASSPANLQGWDTEAFF
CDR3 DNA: TGTGCCAGCAGCCCAGCGAACTTACAGGGATGGGACACTGAAGCTTTCTTT

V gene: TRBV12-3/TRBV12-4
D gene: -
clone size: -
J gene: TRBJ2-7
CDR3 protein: CASRGAGPFREQYF
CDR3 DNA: TGTGCCAGCAGGGGGGCAGGCCCTTTTAGGGAGCAGTACTTC

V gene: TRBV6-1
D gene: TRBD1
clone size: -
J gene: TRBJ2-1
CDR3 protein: CASSESGGMFAEQFF
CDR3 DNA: TGTGCCAGCAGTGAATCAGGGGGCATGTTTGCTGAGCAGTTCTTC

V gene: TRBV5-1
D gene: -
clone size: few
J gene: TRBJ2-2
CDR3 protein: CASSLARGTAGELFF
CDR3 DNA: TGCGCCAGCAGCTTGGCGAGAGGGACGGCCGGGGAGCTGTTTTTT

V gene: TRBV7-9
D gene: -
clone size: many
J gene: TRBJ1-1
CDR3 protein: CASSLGVGTEAFF
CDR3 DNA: TGTGCCAGCAGCTTAGGGGTCGGGACTGAAGCTTTCTTT

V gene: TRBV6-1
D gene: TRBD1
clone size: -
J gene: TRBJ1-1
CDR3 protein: CASRVPLTRGLTEAFF
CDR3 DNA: TGTGCCAGCAGAGTACCGTTGACCAGGGGGCTCACTGAAGCTTTCTTT

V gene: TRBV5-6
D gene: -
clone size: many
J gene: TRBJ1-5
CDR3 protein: CASSLRGGSNQPQHF
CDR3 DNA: TGTGCCAGCAGCTTGAGAGGGGGGAGCAATCAGCCCCAGCATTTT

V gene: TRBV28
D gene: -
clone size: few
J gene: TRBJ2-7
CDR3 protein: CASSLSRTPYEQYF
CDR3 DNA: TGTGCCAGCAGTTTATCCCGGACCCCTTACGAGCAGTACTTC

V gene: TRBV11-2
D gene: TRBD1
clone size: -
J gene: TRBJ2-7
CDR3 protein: CASRITGTGGGEQYF
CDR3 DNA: TGTGCCAGCAGAATTACCGGGACAGGGGGGGGCGAGCAGTACTTC